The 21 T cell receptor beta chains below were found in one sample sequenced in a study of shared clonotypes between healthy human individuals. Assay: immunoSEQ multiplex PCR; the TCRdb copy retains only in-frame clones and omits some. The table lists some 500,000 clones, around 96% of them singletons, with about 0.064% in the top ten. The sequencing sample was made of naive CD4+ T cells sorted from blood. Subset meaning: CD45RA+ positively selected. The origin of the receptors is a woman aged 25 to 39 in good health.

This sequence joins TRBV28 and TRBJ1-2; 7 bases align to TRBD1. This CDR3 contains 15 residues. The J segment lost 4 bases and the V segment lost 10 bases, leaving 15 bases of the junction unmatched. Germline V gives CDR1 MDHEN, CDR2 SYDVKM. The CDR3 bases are TGTGCCACCGACGGGCGTCCGGGACAGTCCTATGGCTACACCTTC. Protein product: CATDGRPGQSYGYTF.

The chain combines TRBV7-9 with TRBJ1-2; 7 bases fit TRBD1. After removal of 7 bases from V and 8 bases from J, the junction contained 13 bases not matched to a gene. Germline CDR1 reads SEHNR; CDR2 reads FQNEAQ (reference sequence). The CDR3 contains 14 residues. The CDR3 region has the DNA TGTGCCAGCAACCGAGGGGGCGCAGGTGTCGGCTACACCTTC. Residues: CASNRGGAGVGYTF.

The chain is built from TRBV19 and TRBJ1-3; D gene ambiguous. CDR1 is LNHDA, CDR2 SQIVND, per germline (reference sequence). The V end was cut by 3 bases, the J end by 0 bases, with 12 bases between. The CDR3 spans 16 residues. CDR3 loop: CASSIRRLRSGNTIYF. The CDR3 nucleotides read TGTGCCAGTAGTATTAGGAGACTGCGCTCTGGAAACACCATATATTTT.

CDR3 bases: TGTGCCAGCAGCGCAAAGGACAGCTACTCTGGGGCCAACGTCCTGACTTTC. The encoded protein is CASSAKDSYSGANVLTF. The V and J genes are TRBV9 and TRBJ2-6, with TRBD1 as a possible D gene (6 bases). Germline V lookup: CDR1 SGDLS, CDR2 YYNGEE. This CDR3 is built from 17 residues. Trimming stripped 3 bases from V and 0 bases from J, with 13 bases between. Full variable domain (missing parts from reference TRBV9 and TRBJ2-6): DSGVTQTPKHLITATGQRVTLRCSPRSGDLSVYWYQQSLDQGLQFLIQYYNGEERAKGNILERFSAQQFPDLHSELNLSSLELGDSALYFCASSAKDSYSGANVLTFGAGSRLTVL.

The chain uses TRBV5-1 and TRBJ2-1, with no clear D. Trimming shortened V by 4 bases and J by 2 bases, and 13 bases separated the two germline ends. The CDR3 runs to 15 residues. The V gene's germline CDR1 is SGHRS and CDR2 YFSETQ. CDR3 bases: TGCGCCAGCAGCAGGTTTGGCGGAGCCTACAATGAGCAGTTCTTC. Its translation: CASSRFGGAYNEQFF.

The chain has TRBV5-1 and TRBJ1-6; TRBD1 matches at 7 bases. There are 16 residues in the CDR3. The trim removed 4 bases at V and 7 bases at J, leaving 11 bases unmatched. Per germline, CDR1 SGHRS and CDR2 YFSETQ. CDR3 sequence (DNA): TGCGCCAGCAGCCTAATACTGGGACAGAGGAATTCACCCCTCCACTTT. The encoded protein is CASSLILGQRNSPLHF.

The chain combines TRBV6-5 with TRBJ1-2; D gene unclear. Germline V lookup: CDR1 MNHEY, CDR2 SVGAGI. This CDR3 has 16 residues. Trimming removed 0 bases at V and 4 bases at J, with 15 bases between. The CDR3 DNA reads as TGTGCCAGCAGTTACTCGATGGGGAGTGAGAGCTATGGCTACACCTTC. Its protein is CASSYSMGSESYGYTF.

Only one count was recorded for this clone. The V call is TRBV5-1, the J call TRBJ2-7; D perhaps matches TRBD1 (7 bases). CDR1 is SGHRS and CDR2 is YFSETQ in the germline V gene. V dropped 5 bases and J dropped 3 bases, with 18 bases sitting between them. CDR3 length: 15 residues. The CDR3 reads CASRRQGGGNYEQYF. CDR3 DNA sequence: TGCGCCAGCAGGAGACAGGGTGGCGGGAACTACGAGCAGTACTTC.

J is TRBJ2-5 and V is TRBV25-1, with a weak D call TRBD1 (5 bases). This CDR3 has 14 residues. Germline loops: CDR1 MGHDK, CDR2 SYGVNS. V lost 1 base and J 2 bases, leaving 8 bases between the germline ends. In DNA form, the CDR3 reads TGTGCCAGCAGTGAATCAGGGAAGCAAGAGACCCAGTACTTC. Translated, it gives CASSESGKQETQYF.

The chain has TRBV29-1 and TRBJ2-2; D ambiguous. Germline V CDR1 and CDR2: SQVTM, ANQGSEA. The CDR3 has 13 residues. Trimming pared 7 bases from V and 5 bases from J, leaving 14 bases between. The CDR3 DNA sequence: TGCAGCGCCCGACTTGGTAGGACCGGGGAGCTGTTTTTT. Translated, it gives CSARLGRTGELFF.

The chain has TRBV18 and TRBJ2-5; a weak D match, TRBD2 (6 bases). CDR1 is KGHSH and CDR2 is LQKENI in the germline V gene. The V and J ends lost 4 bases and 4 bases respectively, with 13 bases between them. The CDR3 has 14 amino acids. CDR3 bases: TGTGCCAGCTCACAGCCGGGAGTTGGAGAGACCCAGTACTTC. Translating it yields CASSQPGVGETQYF.

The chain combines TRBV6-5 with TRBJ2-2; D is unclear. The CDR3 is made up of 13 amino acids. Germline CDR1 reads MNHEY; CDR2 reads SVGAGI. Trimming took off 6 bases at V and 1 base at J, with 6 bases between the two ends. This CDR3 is CASSRGNTGELFF. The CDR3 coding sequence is TGTGCCAGCAGCCGAGGGAACACCGGGGAGCTGTTTTTT.

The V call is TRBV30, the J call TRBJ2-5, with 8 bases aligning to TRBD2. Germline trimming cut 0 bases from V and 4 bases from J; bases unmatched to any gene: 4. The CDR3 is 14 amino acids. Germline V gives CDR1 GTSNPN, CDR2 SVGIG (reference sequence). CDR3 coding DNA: TGTGCCTGGAGTGTCGGTAGCGGGATAGAGACCCAGTACTTC. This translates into CAWSVGSGIETQYF.

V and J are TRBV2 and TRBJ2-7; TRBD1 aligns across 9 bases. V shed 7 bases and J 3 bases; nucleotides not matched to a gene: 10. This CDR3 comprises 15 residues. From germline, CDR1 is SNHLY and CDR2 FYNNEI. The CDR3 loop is CASIRGGTGNYEQYF. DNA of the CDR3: TGTGCCAGCATTAGAGGGGGGACAGGGAACTACGAGCAGTACTTC.

The DNA of the CDR3 is TGTGCCAGCAGCTCCGTTTCGGTACATACGCAGTATTTT. It is translated as CASSSVSVHTQYF. V is TRBV5-4 and J is TRBJ2-3; D is unresolved. With 3 bases removed from V and 7 bases from J, the gap between germline ends came to 12 bases. Germline V gene sequence: CDR1 SGHNT, CDR2 YYREEE (reference sequence). CDR3 size: 13 residues.

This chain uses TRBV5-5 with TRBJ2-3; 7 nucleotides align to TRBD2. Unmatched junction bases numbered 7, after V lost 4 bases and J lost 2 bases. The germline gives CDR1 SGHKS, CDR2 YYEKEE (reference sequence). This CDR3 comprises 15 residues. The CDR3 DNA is TGTGCCAGCAGCCCTACTAGCGCCACCACAGATACGCAGTATTTT. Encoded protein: CASSPTSATTDTQYF.

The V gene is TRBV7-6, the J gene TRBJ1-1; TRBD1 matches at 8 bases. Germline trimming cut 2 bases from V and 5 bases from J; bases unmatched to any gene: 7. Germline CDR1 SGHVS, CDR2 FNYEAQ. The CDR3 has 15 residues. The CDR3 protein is CASSLRNRGLTEAFF. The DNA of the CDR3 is TGTGCCAGCAGCTTAAGGAACAGGGGGTTGACTGAAGCTTTCTTT.

This CDR3 reads CASSIDSLGVKYEQYF. The CDR3 nucleotides are TGTGCCAGCAGCATAGACAGCCTAGGGGTGAAATACGAGCAGTACTTC. This chain connects TRBV7-9 to TRBJ2-7, with a tentative D call TRBD1 (5 bases). V dropped 5 bases and J dropped 4 bases, with 21 bases sitting between them. Germline CDR1 is SEHNR and CDR2 is FQNEAQ (reference sequence). This CDR3 is built from 16 residues.

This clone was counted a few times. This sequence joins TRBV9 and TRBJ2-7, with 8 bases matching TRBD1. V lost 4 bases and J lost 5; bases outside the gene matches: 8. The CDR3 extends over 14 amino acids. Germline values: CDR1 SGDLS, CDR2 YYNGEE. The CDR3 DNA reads TGTGCCAGCAGCCTACGGACAGGGAACGACGAGCAGTACTTC. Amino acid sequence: CASSLRTGNDEQYF.

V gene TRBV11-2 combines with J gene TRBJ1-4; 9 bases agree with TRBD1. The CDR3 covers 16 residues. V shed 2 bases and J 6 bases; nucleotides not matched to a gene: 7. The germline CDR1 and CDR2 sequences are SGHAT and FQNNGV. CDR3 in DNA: TGTGCCAGCAGCTTAAATCCGGGACAGGGTTATGAAAAACTGTTTTTT. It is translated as CASSLNPGQGYEKLFF.

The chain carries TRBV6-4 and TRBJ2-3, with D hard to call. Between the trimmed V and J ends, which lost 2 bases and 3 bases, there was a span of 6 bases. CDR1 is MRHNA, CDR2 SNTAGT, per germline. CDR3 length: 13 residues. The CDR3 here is CASSDGMTDTQYF. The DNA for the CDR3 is TGTGCCAGCAGTGACGGCATGACAGATACGCAGTATTTT.